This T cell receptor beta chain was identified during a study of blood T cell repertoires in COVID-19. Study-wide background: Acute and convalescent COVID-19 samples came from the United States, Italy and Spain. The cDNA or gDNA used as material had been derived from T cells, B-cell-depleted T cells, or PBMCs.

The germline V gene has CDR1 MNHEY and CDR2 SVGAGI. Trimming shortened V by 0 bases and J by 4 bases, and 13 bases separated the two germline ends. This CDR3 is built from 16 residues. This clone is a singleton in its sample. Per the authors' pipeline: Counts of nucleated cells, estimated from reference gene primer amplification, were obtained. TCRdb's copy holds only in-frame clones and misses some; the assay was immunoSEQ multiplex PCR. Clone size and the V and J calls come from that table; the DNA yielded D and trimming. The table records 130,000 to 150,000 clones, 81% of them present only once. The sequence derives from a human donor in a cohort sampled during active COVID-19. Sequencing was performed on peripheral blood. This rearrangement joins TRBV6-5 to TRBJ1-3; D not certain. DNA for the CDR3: TGTGCCAGCAGTTACTCGATACCAGGATGGGGAAACACCATATATTTT. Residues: CASSYSIPGWGNTIYF.